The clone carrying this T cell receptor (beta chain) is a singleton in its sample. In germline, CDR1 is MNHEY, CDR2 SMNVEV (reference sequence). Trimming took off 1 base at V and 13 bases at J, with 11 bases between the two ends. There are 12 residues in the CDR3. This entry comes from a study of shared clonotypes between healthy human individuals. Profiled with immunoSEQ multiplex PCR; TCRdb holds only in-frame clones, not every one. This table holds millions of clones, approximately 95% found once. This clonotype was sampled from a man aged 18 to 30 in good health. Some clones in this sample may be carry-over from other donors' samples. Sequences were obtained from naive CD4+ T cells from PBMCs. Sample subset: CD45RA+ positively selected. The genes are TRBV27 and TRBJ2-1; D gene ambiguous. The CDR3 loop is CASSLFRSRQFF. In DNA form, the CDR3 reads TGTGCCAGCAGTTTATTCAGGAGTAGACAGTTCTTC.